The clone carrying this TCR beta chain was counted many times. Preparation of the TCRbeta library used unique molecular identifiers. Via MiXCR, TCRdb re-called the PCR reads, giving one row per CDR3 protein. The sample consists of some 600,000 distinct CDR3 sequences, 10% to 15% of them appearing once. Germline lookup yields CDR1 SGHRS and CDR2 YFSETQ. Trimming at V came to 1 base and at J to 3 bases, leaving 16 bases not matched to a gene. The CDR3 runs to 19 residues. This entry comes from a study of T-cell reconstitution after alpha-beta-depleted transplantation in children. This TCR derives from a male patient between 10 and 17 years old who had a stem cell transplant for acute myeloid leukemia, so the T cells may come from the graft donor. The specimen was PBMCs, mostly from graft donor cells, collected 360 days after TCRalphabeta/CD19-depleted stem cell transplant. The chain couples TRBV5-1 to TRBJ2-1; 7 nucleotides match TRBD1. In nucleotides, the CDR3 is TGCGCCAGCAGCTTGCTTGACAGGGAAGTGAGGTCCTACTACAATGAGCAGTTCTTC. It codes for CASSLLDREVRSYYNEQFF. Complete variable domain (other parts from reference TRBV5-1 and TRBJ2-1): KAGVTQTPRYLIKTRGQQVTLSCSPISGHRSVSWYQQTPGQGLQFLFEYFSETQRNKGNFPGRFSGRQFSNSRSEMNVSTLELGDSALYLCASSLLDREVRSYYNEQFFGPGTRLTVL.